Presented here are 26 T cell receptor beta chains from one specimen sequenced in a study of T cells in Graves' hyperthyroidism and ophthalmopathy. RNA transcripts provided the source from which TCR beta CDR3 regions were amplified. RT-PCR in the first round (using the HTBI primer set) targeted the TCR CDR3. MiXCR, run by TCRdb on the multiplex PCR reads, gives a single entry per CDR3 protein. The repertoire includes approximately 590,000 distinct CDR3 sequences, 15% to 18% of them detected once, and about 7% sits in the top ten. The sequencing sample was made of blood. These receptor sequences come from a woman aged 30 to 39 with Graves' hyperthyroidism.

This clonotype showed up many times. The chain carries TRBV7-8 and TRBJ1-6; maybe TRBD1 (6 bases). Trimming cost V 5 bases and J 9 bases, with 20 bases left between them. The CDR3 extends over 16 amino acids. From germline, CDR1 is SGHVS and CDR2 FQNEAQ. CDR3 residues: CASSREDGDIGSPLHF. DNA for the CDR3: TGTGCCAGCAGCCGGGAGGATGGGGACATTGGTTCACCCCTCCACTTT.

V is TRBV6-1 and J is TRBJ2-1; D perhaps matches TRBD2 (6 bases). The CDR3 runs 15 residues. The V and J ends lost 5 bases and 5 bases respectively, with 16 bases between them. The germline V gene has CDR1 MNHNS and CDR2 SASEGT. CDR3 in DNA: TGTGCCAGCAGTTCATTGACTAGTGGCCACAATGAGCAGTTCTTC. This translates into CASSSLTSGHNEQFF.

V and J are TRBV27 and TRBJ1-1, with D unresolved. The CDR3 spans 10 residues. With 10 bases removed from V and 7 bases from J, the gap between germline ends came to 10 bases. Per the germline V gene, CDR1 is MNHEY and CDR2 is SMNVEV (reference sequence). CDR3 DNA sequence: TGTGCCACGTGGACCGATGAAGCTTTCTTT. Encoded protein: CATWTDEAFF.

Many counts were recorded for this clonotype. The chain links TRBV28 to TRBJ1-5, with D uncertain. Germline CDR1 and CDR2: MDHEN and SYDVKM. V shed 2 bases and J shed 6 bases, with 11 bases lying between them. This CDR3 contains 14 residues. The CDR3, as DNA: TGTGCCAGCAGTTTAAAGTCAGCACCTCAGCCCCAGCATTTT. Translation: CASSLKSAPQPQHF.

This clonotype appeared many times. CDR3 sequence: CASSPTGPINIQYF. CDR3 nucleotides: TGTGCCAGCAGTCCCACAGGGCCAATAAACATTCAGTACTTC. The rearrangement uses TRBV2 and TRBJ2-4; D is possibly TRBD1 (6 bases). The length of the CDR3 is 14 residues. CDR1 is SNHLY and CDR2 is FYNNEI in the germline V gene. V was clipped by 5 bases and J by 6 bases, with 14 bases between them.

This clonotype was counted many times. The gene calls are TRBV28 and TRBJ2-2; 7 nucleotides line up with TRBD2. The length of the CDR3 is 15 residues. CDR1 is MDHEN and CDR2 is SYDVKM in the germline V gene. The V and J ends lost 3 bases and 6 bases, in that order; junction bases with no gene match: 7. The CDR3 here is CASSLRGSLSGELFF. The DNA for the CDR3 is TGTGCCAGCAGTTTGCGCGGGAGCCTATCCGGGGAGCTGTTTTTT.

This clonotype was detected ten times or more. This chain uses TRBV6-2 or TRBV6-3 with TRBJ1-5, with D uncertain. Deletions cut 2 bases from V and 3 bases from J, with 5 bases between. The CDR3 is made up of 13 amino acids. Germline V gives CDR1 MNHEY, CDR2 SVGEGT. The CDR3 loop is CASSYTVNQPQHF. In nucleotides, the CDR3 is TGTGCCAGCAGTTACACGGTCAATCAGCCCCAGCATTTT.

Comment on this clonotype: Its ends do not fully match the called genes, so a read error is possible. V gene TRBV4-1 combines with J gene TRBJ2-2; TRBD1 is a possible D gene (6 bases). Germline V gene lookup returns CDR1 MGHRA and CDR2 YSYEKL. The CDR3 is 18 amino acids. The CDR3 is CANSPGVFDRKGTGELFF. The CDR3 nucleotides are TGCGCCAACAGCCCAGGGGTTTTTGACAGGAAGGGCACCGGGGAGCTGTTTTTT.

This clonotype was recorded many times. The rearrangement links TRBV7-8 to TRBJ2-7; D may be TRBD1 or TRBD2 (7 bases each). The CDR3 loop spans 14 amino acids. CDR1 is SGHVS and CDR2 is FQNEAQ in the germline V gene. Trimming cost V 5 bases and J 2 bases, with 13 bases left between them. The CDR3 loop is CASSQTGTTYEQYF. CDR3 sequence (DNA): TGTGCCAGCAGCCAGACAGGGACTACCTACGAGCAGTACTTC.

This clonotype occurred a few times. The CDR3 DNA reads as TGCGCCAGCAGTTCGACTAGTTTATACGAGCAGTACTTC. Translating it yields CASSSTSLYEQYF. The rearrangement joins TRBV10-2 to TRBJ2-7, with D possibly matching TRBD2 (6 bases). Germline values: CDR1 WSHSY, CDR2 SAAADI. V gave up 5 bases and J gave up 4 bases, with 12 bases separating them. This CDR3 has 13 residues.

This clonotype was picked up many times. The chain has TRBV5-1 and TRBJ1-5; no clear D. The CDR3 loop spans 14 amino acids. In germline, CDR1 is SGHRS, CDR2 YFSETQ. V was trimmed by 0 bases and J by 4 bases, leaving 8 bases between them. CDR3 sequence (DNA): TGCGCCAGCAGCTTGGGGGAGACAAATCAGCCCCAGCATTTT. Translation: CASSLGETNQPQHF.

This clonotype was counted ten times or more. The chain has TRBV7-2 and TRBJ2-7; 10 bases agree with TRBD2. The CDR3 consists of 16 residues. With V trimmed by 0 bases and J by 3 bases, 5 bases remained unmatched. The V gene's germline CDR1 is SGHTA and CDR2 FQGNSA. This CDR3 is CASSLALAGRFYEQYF. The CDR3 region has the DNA TGTGCCAGCAGCTTAGCACTAGCGGGGCGCTTCTACGAGCAGTACTTC.

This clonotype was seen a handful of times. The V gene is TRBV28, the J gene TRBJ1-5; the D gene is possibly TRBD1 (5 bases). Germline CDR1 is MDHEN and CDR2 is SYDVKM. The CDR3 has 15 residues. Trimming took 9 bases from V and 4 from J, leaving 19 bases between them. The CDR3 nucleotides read TGTGCCAGTATAAACCGGGGGGGGTATAATCAGCCCCAGCATTTT. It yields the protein CASINRGGYNQPQHF. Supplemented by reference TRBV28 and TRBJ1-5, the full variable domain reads DVKVTQSSRYLVKRTGEKVFLECVQDMDHENMFWYRQDPGLGLRLIYFSYDVKMKEKGDIPEGYSVSREKKERFSLILESASTNQTSMYLCASINRGGYNQPQHFGDGTRLSIL.

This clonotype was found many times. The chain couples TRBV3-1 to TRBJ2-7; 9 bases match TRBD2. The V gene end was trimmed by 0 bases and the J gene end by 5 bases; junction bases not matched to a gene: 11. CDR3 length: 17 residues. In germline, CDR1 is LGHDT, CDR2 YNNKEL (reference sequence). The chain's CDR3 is CASSQDRGGTSFNEQYF. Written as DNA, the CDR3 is TGTGCCAGCAGCCAAGATAGGGGCGGGACTAGCTTCAACGAGCAGTACTTC.

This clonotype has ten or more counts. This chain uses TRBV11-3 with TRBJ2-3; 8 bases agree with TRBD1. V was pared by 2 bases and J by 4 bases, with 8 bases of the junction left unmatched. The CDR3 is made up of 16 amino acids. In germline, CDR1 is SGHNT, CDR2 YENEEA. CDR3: CASSLRQGFGPDTQYF. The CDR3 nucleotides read TGTGCCAGCAGCTTAAGACAGGGGTTTGGCCCAGATACGCAGTATTTT. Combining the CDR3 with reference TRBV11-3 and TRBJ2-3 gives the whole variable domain EAGVVQSPRYKIIEKKQPVAFWCNPISGHNTLYWYLQNLGQGPELLIRYENEEAVDDSQLPKDRFSAERLKGVDSTLKIQPAELGDSAVYLCASSLRQGFGPDTQYFGPGTRLTVL.

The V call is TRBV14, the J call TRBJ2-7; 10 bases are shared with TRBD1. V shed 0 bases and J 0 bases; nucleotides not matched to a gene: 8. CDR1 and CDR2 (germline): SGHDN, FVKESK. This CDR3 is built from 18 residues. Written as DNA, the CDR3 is TGTGCCAGCAGCCAAGAATTTGGGACAGGGGCTTTCTCCTACGAGCAGTACTTC. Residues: CASSQEFGTGAFSYEQYF.

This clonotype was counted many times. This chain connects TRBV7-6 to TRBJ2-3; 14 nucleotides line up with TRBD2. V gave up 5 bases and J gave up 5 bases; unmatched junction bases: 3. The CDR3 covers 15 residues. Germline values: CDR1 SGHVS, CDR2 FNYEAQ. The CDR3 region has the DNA TGTGCCAGCAGCCTCGGGACTAGCGGGAGAGATACGCAGTATTTT. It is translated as CASSLGTSGRDTQYF.

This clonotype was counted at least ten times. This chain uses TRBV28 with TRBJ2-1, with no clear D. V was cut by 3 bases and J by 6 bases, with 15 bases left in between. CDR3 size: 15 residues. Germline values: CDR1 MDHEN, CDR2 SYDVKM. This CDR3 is CASSLTSDLVNEQFF. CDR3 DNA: TGTGCCAGCAGTTTGACCAGCGATCTCGTCAATGAGCAGTTCTTC. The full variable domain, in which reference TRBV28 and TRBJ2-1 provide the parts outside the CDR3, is DVKVTQSSRYLVKRTGEKVFLECVQDMDHENMFWYRQDPGLGLRLIYFSYDVKMKEKGDIPEGYSVSREKKERFSLILESASTNQTSMYLCASSLTSDLVNEQFFGPGTRLTVL.

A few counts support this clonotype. The CDR3 DNA is TGTGCCAGCAGTTTGACCATGAGGGGGATTGGCTACACCTTC. Its translation is CASSLTMRGIGYTF. This chain joins TRBV12-3 or TRBV12-4 and TRBJ1-2, with D tentatively TRBD1 (6 bases). The CDR3 length is 14 residues. V lost 3 bases to trimming and J lost 7 bases, with 15 bases between them.

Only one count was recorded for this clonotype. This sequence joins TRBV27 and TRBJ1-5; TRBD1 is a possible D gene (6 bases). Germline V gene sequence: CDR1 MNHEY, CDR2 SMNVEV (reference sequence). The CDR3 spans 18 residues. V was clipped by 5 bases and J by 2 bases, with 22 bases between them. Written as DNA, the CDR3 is TGTGCCAGCAGTAAGACGGGACATGGCGGGGTGGGCAATCAGCCCCAGCATTTT. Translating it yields CASSKTGHGGVGNQPQHF.

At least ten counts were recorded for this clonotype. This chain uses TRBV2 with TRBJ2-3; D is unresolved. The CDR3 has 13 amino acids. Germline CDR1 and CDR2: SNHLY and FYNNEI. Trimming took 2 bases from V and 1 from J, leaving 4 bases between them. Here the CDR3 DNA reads TGTGCCAGCAGTGAATATGGCACAGATACGCAGTATTTT. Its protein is CASSEYGTDTQYF.

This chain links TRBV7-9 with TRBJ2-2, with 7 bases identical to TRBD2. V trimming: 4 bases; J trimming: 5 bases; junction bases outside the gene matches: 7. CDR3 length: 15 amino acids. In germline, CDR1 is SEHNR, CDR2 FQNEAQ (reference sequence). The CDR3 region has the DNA TGTGCCAGCAGCTCTACTAGCGATTGGACCGGGGAGCTGTTTTTT. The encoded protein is CASSSTSDWTGELFF.

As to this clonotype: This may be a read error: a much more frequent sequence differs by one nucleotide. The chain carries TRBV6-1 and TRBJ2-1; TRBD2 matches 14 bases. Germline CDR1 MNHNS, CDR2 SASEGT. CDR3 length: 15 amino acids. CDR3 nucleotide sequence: TGTGCCAGCAGTGCGGGACTAGCGGGGGCAAGGGAGCGGTTCTTC. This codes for CASSAGLAGARERFF.

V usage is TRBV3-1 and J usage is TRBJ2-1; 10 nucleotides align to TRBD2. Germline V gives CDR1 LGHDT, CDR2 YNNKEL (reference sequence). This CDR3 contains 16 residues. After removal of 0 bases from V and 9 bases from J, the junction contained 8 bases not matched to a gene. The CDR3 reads CASSQEGALAGTEQFF. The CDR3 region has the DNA TGTGCCAGCAGCCAAGAGGGCGCACTAGCGGGAACTGAGCAGTTCTTC.

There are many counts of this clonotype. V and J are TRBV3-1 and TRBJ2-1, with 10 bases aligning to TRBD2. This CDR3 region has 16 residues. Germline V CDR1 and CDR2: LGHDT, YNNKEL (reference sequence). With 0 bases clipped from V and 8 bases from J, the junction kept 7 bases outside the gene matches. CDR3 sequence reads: CASSQEGAGGPDEQFF. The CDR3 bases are TGTGCCAGCAGCCAAGAAGGAGCGGGAGGGCCCGATGAGCAGTTCTTC.

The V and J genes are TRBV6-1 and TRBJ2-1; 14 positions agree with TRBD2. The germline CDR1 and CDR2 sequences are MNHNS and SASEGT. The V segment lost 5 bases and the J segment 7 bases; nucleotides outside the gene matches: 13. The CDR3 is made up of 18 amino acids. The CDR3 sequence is CASSPNRLAGGPVNEQFF. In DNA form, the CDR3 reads TGTGCCAGCAGTCCCAACCGACTAGCGGGAGGGCCAGTGAATGAGCAGTTCTTC.